This T cell receptor beta chain was identified during a study of blood T cell repertoires in COVID-19. Study-wide background: Samples representing acute and convalescent COVID-19 were sourced from the United States, Italy and Spain. PBMCs, B-cell-depleted T cells, or T cells provided the cDNA or gDNA that made up the material.

This clone was seen a single time. The repertoire was sequenced with immunoSEQ multiplex PCR; TCRdb's copy has only in-frame clones and lacks some. The top ten hold approximately 8% of the sample, which has some 110,000 clones, about 86% seen once. The J segment lost 6 bases and the V segment lost 6 bases, leaving 4 bases of the junction unmatched. The CDR3 totals 13 residues. Germline lookup yields CDR1 SGHDT and CDR2 YYEEEE. The chain joins TRBV5-6 to TRBJ2-2; 8 bases fit TRBD1. Sequenced sample: peripheral blood. This sequence originates from a man aged 65 to 79 who had recovered from COVID-19. The CDR3 here is CASKDRGAGELFF. Written as DNA, the CDR3 is TGTGCCAGCAAAGACAGGGGCGCCGGGGAGCTGTTTTTT.